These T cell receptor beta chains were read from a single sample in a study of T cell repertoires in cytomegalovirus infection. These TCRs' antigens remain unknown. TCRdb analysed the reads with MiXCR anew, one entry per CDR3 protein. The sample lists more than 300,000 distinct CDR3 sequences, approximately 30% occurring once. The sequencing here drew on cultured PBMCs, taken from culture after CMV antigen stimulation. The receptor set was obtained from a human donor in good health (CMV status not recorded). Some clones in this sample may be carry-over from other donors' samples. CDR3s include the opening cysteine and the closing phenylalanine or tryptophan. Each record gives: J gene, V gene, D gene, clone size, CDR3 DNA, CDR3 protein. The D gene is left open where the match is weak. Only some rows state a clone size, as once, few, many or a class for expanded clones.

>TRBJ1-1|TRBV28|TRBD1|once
TGTGCCAGCAACACAGGGGTCTACACTGAAGCTTTCTTT
CASNTGVYTEAFF
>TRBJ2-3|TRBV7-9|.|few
TGTGCCAGCAGCCCGCAGGTTAATACGCAGTATTTT
CASSPQVNTQYF
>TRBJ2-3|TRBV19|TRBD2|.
TGTGCCAGTAGTACAGGCGGGAGGGCCCTCATAGTCACAGATACGCAGTATTTT
CASSTGGRALIVTDTQYF
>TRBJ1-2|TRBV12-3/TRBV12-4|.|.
TGTGCCAGCAGGTCCAGGGAATCGAGGGGCTACACCTTC
CASRSRESRGYTF
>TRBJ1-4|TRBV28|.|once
TGTGCCAGCAGCCGAGGTGACAATAATGAAAAACTGTTTTTT
CASSRGDNNEKLFF
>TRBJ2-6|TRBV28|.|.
TGTGCCAGCAGGCTCGCATGGGGGGCTGGATTCAACGTCCTGACTTTC
CASRLAWGAGFNVLTF
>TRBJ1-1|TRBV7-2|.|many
TGTGCCAGCAGCGTCCCGACAGTGAACACTGAAGCTTTCTTT
CASSVPTVNTEAFF
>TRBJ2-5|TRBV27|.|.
TGTGCCAGCAGTTTATCGGCAGCGGAACTCCAAGAGACCCAGTACTTC
CASSLSAAELQETQYF
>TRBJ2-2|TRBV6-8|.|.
TGTGCCAGCAGTTACGTCGGCGGAAGGAACACCGGGGAGCTGTTTTTT
CASSYVGGRNTGELFF
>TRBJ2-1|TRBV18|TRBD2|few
TGTGCCAGCTCACTGGGACTAGCGGGGCACAATGAGCAGTTCTTC
CASSLGLAGHNEQFF
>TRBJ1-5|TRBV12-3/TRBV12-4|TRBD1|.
TGTGCCAGCAGTTGGACAGGGCAGCCCCAGCATTTT
CASSWTGQPQHF
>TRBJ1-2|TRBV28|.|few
TGTGCCAGCAGGGTCCCGGGGACCGACTATGGCTACACCTTC
CASRVPGTDYGYTF
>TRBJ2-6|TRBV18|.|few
TGTGCCAGCTCACCAGGGTTTTTCTCTGGGGCCAACGTCCTGACTTTC
CASSPGFFSGANVLTF
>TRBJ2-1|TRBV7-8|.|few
TGTGCCAGCAGCCCGTCAGCGGTCAGCTCCTACAATGAGCAGTTCTTC
CASSPSAVSSYNEQFF
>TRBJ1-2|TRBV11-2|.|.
TGTGCCAGCAGCTTCCACTGGAGCTATGGCTACACCTTC
CASSFHWSYGYTF
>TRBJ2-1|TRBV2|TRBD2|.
TGTGCCAGCAGTGAATACCTAGCGGGAGGTACGGATGAGCAGTTCTTC
CASSEYLAGGTDEQFF
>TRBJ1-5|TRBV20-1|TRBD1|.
TGCAGTGCTAAGACAGGGTATAGCAATCAGCCCCAGCATTTT
CSAKTGYSNQPQHF
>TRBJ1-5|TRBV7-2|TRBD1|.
TGTGCCAGCAGCGTGACAGGGGGGCAGCCCCAGCATTTT
CASSVTGGQPQHF
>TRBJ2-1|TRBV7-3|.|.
TGTGCCAGCAGCTTATCCAGGGACAATGAGCAGTTCTTC
CASSLSRDNEQFF
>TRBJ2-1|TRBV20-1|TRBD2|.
TGCAGTGCCCCGGGACTAGCGGGAGTTTGGGGCTCCTACAATGAGCAGTTCTTC
CSAPGLAGVWGSYNEQFF
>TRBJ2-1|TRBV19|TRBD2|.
TGTGCCAGTAGCACCAAAGATCTAGCGGGAGGGCCGCTTGAGCAGTTCTTC
CASSTKDLAGGPLEQFF
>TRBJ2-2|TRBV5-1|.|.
TGCGCCAGCAGCTTGATTCAACTCAGAGGGGCCGGGGAGCTGTTTTTT
CASSLIQLRGAGELFF
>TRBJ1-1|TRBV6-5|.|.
TGTGCCAGCAGTTACTCTAAGGGCGCTGAAGCTTTCTTT
CASSYSKGAEAFF
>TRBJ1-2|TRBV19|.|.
TGTGCCAGTAGTATTGACCGGGCCTCCAGTAACTATGGCTACACCTTC
CASSIDRASSNYGYTF
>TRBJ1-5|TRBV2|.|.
TGTGCCAGCAGTGTAACAGGGCGCAATCAGCCCCAGCATTTT
CASSVTGRNQPQHF
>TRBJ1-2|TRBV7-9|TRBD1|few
TGTGCCAGCAGCTTAAGGACAGGGGGCTATGGCTACACCTTC
CASSLRTGGYGYTF
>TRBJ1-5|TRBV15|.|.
TGTGCCACCAGCAGAGATTCAGGAAGATATCAGCCCCAGCATTTT
CATSRDSGRYQPQHF
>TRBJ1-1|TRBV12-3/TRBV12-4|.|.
TGTGCCAGCAGTTTGGGCGGGGCCGGCACTGAAGCTTTCTTT
CASSLGGAGTEAFF
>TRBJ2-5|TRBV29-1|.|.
TGCAGCGGGGGGGAGGACCAAGAGACCCAGTACTTC
CSGGEDQETQYF
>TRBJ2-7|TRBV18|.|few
TGTGCCAGCTCACCACCTGGACAGTGGGAGCAGTACTTC
CASSPPGQWEQYF
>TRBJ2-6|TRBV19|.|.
TGTGCCAGTAGTATTAGAGCTAACTCTGGGGCCAACGTCCTGACTTTC
CASSIRANSGANVLTF
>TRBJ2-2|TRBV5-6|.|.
TGTGCCAGCAGCTTGTCCCTATCCGGGGAGCTGTTTTTT
CASSLSLSGELFF
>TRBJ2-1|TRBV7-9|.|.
TGTGCCAGCAGCTTAAGTGGGAAGTCCTACAATGAGCAGTTCTTC
CASSLSGKSYNEQFF
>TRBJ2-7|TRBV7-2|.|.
TGTGTCAGCAGCTTAGGGATGGGGGAGCAGTACTTC
CVSSLGMGEQYF
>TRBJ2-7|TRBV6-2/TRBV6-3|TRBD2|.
TGTGCCAGCACCCCAAGAGGGACTAGCGGGGACGAGCAGTACTTC
CASTPRGTSGDEQYF
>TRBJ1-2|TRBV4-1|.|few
TGCGCCAGCAGCCAAGAAGAGTTGGTATCTTCCGGCGGCACCTTC
CASSQEELVSSGGTF
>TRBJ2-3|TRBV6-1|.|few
TGTGCCAGCAGTGAAGCGCCCGCACGGAGGCAGTATTTT
CASSEAPARRQYF
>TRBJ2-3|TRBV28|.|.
TGTGCCAGCGGGAGAGCCACAGATACGCAGTATTTT
CASGRATDTQYF
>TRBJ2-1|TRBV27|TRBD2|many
TGTGCCAGCAGTCCAAGAACTAGCGGGAGCGGAAATGAGCAGTTCTTC
CASSPRTSGSGNEQFF
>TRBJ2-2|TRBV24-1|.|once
TGTGCCACCAGTGGTTCCGCGAACACCGGGGAGCTGTTTTTT
CATSGSANTGELFF
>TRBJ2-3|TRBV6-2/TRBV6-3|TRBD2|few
TGTGCCAGCAGTTACTCACCTCTGACTAGCGGGAGGACCACAGATACGCAGTATTTT
CASSYSPLTSGRTTDTQYF
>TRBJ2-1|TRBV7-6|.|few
TGTGCCAGCAGCCCACACCCTAGTAGTGAGCAGTTCTTC
CASSPHPSSEQFF
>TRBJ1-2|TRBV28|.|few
TGTGCCAGCAGTTTGGTAGAGTTTGGCTACACCTTC
CASSLVEFGYTF
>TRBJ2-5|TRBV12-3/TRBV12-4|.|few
TGTGCCAGCAGCCTCCAGATGACAGAGAGACAAGAGACCCAGTACTTC
CASSLQMTERQETQYF
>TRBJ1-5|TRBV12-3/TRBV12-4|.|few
TGTGCCAGCAGTGCAGGGAATCAGCCCCAGCATTTT
CASSAGNQPQHF
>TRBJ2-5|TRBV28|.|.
TGTGCCAGCAGTCAAGGACAGACCCGAGAGACCCAGTACTTC
CASSQGQTRETQYF